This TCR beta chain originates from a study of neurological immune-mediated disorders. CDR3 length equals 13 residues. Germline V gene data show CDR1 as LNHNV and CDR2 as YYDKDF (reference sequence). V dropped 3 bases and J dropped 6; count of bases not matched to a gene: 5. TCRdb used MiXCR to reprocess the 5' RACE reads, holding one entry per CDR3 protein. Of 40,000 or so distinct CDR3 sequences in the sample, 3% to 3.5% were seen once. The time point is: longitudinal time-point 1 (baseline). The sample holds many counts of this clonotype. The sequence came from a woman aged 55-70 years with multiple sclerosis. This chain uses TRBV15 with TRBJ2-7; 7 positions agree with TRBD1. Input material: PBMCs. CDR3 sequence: CATSRKTGREQYF. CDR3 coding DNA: TGTGCCACCAGCAGGAAGACAGGGCGCGAGCAGTACTTC.